Below, 32 T cell receptor beta chains from the same sample are listed, as sequenced in a study of regulatory T cells in long-lasting Graves disease. Documented time point: newly diagnosed GD, antithyroid drugs for less than 3 months. RNA from PBMCs was the source of the TCR library. Arm-PCR of CDR3 regions and iRepertoire HTBI primers were the basis on which TCR beta libraries were built. TCRdb used MiXCR to reprocess the multiplex PCR reads, holding one entry per CDR3 protein. The sample holds about 300,000 distinct CDR3 sequences, 18% seen once. The sample was peripheral blood mononuclear cells (PBMCs), taken at new diagnosis, from a patient treated with antithyroid drugs. Receptors originate from a female donor with Graves disease.

This clonotype was seen many times. The chain joins TRBV10-1 to TRBJ2-7, with 10 bases matching TRBD2. Germline trimming cut 2 bases from V and 1 base from J; bases unmatched to any gene: 11. CDR1 and CDR2 (germline): WNHNN, SYGVQD (reference sequence). This CDR3 region has 18 residues. Here the CDR3 reads CASSEVPILTSGSYEQYF. For the CDR3, the DNA is TGCGCCAGCAGTGAGGTGCCTATATTGACTAGCGGGTCCTACGAGCAGTACTTC.

J is TRBJ2-3 and V is TRBV2; TRBD2 is a possible D gene (5 bases). Looked up from germline, CDR1 is SNHLY and CDR2 is FYNNEI. This CDR3 has 17 residues. Trimming removed 2 bases from V and 0 bases from J, with 15 bases in between. CDR3 loop: CASSESESGGSTDTQYF. The CDR3, as DNA: TGTGCCAGCAGTGAATCCGAATCGGGCGGGAGCACAGATACGCAGTATTTT.

This clonotype was picked up a small number of times. The chain carries TRBV7-9 and TRBJ2-3; 9 bases are a match to TRBD1. J lost 2 bases, V lost 5 bases, and 8 bases had no gene match. The V gene's germline CDR1 is SEHNR and CDR2 FQNEAQ (reference sequence). CDR3 length: 16 residues. The CDR3 region has the DNA TGTGCCAGCAGCCTGGGACAGGGTCCTACCACAGATACGCAGTATTTT. This translates into CASSLGQGPTTDTQYF. Together with reference TRBV7-9 and TRBJ2-3, the CDR3 gives the full variable domain: DTGVSQNPRHKITKRGQNVTFRCDPISEHNRLYWYRQTLGQGPEFLTYFQNEAQLEKSRLLSDRFSAERPKGSFSTLEIQRTEQGDSAMYLCASSLGQGPTTDTQYFGPGTRLTVL.

This clonotype was picked up one time. CDR3 sequence: CASGPDGRANEQFF. The DNA for the CDR3 is TGTGCCAGCGGACCTGACGGGAGGGCCAATGAGCAGTTCTTC. This rearrangement joins TRBV6-1 to TRBJ2-1; 8 bases are shared with TRBD2. Unmatched junction bases numbered 9, after V lost 8 bases and J lost 6 bases. Germline loops: CDR1 MNHNS, CDR2 SASEGT. CDR3 length: 14 residues.

This chain links TRBV2 with TRBJ2-1; D is unclear. V was shortened by 6 bases and J by 3 bases, with 12 bases between the two germline ends. The germline V gene has CDR1 SNHLY and CDR2 FYNNEI. This CDR3 comprises 14 residues. CDR3: CASSQELGYNEQFF. DNA of the CDR3: TGTGCCAGCAGCCAAGAATTGGGCTACAATGAGCAGTTCTTC.

Many counts were recorded for this clonotype. V and J are TRBV7-2 and TRBJ2-5; the D is unclear. Germline V gene sequence: CDR1 SGHTA, CDR2 FQGNSA. V was clipped by 4 bases and J by 5 bases, with 11 bases between them. This CDR3 is built from 13 residues. CDR3 protein: CASSSFGGETQYF. The CDR3 DNA reads TGTGCCAGCAGCTCTTTCGGCGGTGAGACCCAGTACTTC.

This clonotype was counted ten times or more. The chain is built from TRBV13 and TRBJ2-5; 8 nucleotides agree with TRBD2. The CDR3 spans 15 residues. The ends lost 5 bases at V and 6 bases at J; junction bases unmatched: 11. Germline V gene sequence: CDR1 PRHDT, CDR2 FYEKMQ (reference sequence). The CDR3 sequence is CASSPGREGIKTQYF. The CDR3 DNA sequence: TGTGCCAGCAGCCCAGGCCGGGAGGGGATAAAGACCCAGTACTTC.

The chain carries TRBV20-1 and TRBJ2-1; TRBD2 is a possible D gene (6 bases). Deletions cut 0 bases from V and 2 bases from J, with 17 bases between. The CDR3 extends over 17 amino acids. The germline CDR1 and CDR2 sequences are DFQATT and SNEGSKA (reference sequence). The CDR3, as DNA: TGCAGTGCTAGAGAACTAGCTATACTCAGGCCCTACAATGAGCAGTTCTTC. This gives the protein CSARELAILRPYNEQFF.

At least ten counts were recorded for this clonotype. The V call is TRBV30, the J call TRBJ2-7; possible D gene TRBD2, 6 bases. CDR1 is GTSNPN, CDR2 SVGIG, per germline (reference sequence). This CDR3 contains 11 residues. V was cut by 6 bases and J by 7 bases, with 13 bases left in between. CDR3 in DNA: TGTGCCTGCGGGAGAATTGGAGAGCAGTACTTC. It yields the protein CACGRIGEQYF.

A note on this clonotype: The likely explanation is a read error, given a far larger clone one base away. The conserved phenylalanine or tryptophan normally closing the CDR3 is absent here, so this likely arose from a read error. The DNA is left out, because the CDR3 cannot be placed on it with certainty; the CDR3 is given as TCRdb lists it. This chain's CDR3 is CASSPKGGRVYNEQYL. This chain connects TRBV2 to TRBJ2-3; the listed D gene, TRBD2, was not tested against the DNA. Germline lookup yields CDR1 SNHLY and CDR2 FYNNEI. The CDR3 has 16 amino acids, counting both end residues.

This clonotype was seen many times. The CDR3 loop reads CAWSGGWSDTDTQYF. The DNA of the CDR3 is TGTGCCTGGAGTGGGGGATGGTCCGACACAGATACGCAGTATTTT. This chain connects TRBV30 to TRBJ2-3; no firm D call. Between the trimmed V and J ends, which lost 1 base and 2 bases, there was a span of 13 bases. Germline-derived CDR1 and CDR2 are GTSNPN and SVGIG (reference sequence). This CDR3 has 15 residues.

This clonotype was detected many times. CDR3 residues: CAISGHNEQFF. The CDR3 DNA reads TGTGCCATCAGTGGTCACAATGAGCAGTTCTTC. V usage is TRBV10-3 and J usage is TRBJ2-1; D gene unclear. This CDR3 comprises 11 residues. Trimming removed 4 bases at V and 5 bases at J, with 3 bases between. Germline loops: CDR1 ENHRY, CDR2 SYGVKD.

This clonotype turned up a few times. The chain employs TRBV5-4 and TRBJ2-1, with D perhaps TRBD2 (7 bases). The CDR3 runs 16 residues. The ends were cut back, 7 bases at V and 3 bases at J, with 20 bases in the middle. The germline gives CDR1 SGHNT, CDR2 YYREEE (reference sequence). This chain's CDR3 is CASGQQSGNYYNEQFF. The CDR3 bases are TGTGCCAGCGGACAGCAGAGCGGGAATTACTACAATGAGCAGTTCTTC.

A word on this clonotype: A much larger clone lies one base from this, so it may be a read error. The rearrangement links TRBV18 to TRBJ2-5; a weak D match, TRBD2 (5 bases). Deletions cut 4 bases from V and 4 bases from J, with 10 bases between. The CDR3 runs 13 residues. Germline CDR1 reads KGHSH; CDR2 reads LQKENI. The CDR3 here is CASSRGHGETQYF. DNA of the CDR3: TGTGCCAGCTCACGCGGGCACGGAGAGACCCAGTACTTC.

This clonotype has ten or more counts. The CDR3 reads CASNAYSNQPQHF. CDR3 nucleotides: TGTGCCAGCAACGCCTATAGCAATCAGCCCCAGCATTTT. This rearrangement joins TRBV6-2 or TRBV6-3 to TRBJ1-5, with D uncertain. Germline CDR1 reads MNHEY; CDR2 reads SVGEGT. With 7 bases removed from V and 0 bases from J, the gap between germline ends came to 7 bases. The CDR3 sequence is 13 residues long.

This clonotype occurred many times. The CDR3 loop is CASSGSRGQAGDEQFF. DNA of the CDR3: TGTGCCAGCAGCGGATCCCGGGGCCAAGCCGGGGATGAGCAGTTCTTC. J is TRBJ2-1 and V is TRBV28; D is possibly TRBD1 or TRBD2 (5 bases each). Germline-derived CDR1 and CDR2 are MDHEN and SYDVKM. Between the trimmed V and J ends, which lost 6 bases and 8 bases, there was a span of 23 bases. The CDR3 has 16 amino acids.

This clonotype was counted at least ten times. CDR3 loop: CSVGGQNQPQHF. The CDR3 DNA reads TGCAGCGTTGGTGGGCAGAATCAGCCCCAGCATTTT. This sequence joins TRBV29-1 and TRBJ1-5; no clear D gene. The CDR3 has 12 amino acids. Germline lookup yields CDR1 SQVTM and CDR2 ANQGSEA. V lost 4 bases, J lost 4 bases, and 8 bases lay in between.

This clonotype was detected ten times or more. The V call is TRBV29-1, the J call TRBJ2-1, with 11 bases that match TRBD2. Germline loops: CDR1 SQVTM, CDR2 ANQGSEA. V gave up 1 base and J gave up 4 bases; unmatched junction bases: 3. The CDR3 loop spans 15 amino acids. CDR3 residues: CSVEGGLAEYNEQFF. The CDR3 DNA reads as TGCAGCGTTGAAGGGGGACTAGCGGAGTACAATGAGCAGTTCTTC.

This chain joins TRBV28 and TRBJ1-6; TRBD1 matches 10 bases. The germline CDR1 and CDR2 sequences are MDHEN and SYDVKM. V trimming: 5 bases; J trimming: 5 bases; junction bases outside the gene matches: 3. The CDR3 covers 15 residues. The CDR3 coding sequence is TGTGCCAGCAGTAAGGGGACAGGGGATAATTCACCCCTCCACTTT. Translated, it gives CASSKGTGDNSPLHF.

With regard to this clonotype: A read error may explain this, as a much larger clone is one base away. This chain connects TRBV12-3 or TRBV12-4 to TRBJ2-7; 11 nucleotides agree with TRBD2. The junction had 12 bases not matched to a gene; V was cut back by 7 bases and J by 7 bases. CDR3 length: 15 amino acids. CDR3 bases: TGTGCCAGCAATCTAGCGGGAGGACCCCACAATGAGCAGTACTTC. Protein product: CASNLAGGPHNEQYF.

This clonotype was seen repeatedly, ten times or more. This chain uses TRBV2 with TRBJ2-1; D ambiguous. Germline values: CDR1 SNHLY, CDR2 FYNNEI. This CDR3 is 14 amino acids long. The V gene lost 1 base and the J gene lost 2 bases, with 6 bases spanning the gap. CDR3 nucleotides: TGTGCCAGCAGTGAAGGGATGACCTACAATGAGCAGTTCTTC. Protein product: CASSEGMTYNEQFF.

Ten or more counts support this clonotype. The chain has TRBV6-1 and TRBJ2-7; the match to TRBD1 covers 8 bases. Looked up from germline, CDR1 is MNHNS and CDR2 is SASEGT. Germline trimming cut 6 bases from V and 5 bases from J; bases unmatched to any gene: 15. This CDR3 comprises 16 residues. The CDR3 DNA is TGTGCCAGCAGGGCCAGACGGACAGGGTGGTTCGACGAGCAGTACTTC. As protein: CASRARRTGWFDEQYF.

The chain combines TRBV6-5 with TRBJ1-4, with no clear D. With 3 bases removed from V and 10 bases from J, the gap between germline ends came to 15 bases. The CDR3 consists of 14 residues. CDR1 and CDR2 from the germline V gene are MNHEY and SVGAGI. CDR3 loop: CASSYRNQRGKLFF. In DNA, the CDR3 is TGTGCCAGCAGTTATCGGAACCAAAGAGGAAAACTGTTTTTT.

In its sample, this clonotype was seen many times. This chain links TRBV11-2 with TRBJ2-1, with D unresolved. The germline gives CDR1 SGHAT, CDR2 FQNNGV. CDR3 size: 11 residues. V shed 5 bases and J shed 14 bases, with 13 bases lying between them. In DNA, the CDR3 is TGTGCCAGCAGCCTTGGTCTATGGGAGTTCTTC. Protein: CASSLGLWEFF.

This clonotype has ten or more counts. The V call is TRBV11-3, the J call TRBJ2-1; D ambiguous. Germline V gene sequence: CDR1 SGHNT, CDR2 YENEEA. The CDR3 consists of 15 residues. V was clipped by 5 bases and J by 0 bases, with 11 bases between them. The CDR3 spells CASSPRVSSYNEQFF. CDR3 nucleotide sequence: TGTGCCAGCAGCCCACGGGTGAGCTCCTACAATGAGCAGTTCTTC.

This clonotype was seen many times. This sequence joins TRBV2 and TRBJ1-2; D gene unclear. The CDR3 totals 11 residues. V lost 6 bases and J 2 bases, leaving 4 bases between the germline ends. Germline V lookup: CDR1 SNHLY, CDR2 FYNNEI. CDR3 sequence reads: CASRDNYGYTF. The CDR3 nucleotides read TGTGCCAGCAGAGACAACTATGGCTACACCTTC.

This clonotype was counted at least ten times. The chain joins TRBV12-3 or TRBV12-4 to TRBJ1-5; D is ambiguous. This CDR3 is 15 amino acids long. V dropped 4 bases and J dropped 6 bases, with 16 bases sitting between them. The CDR3: CASSSAGGMGQPQHF. CDR3 sequence (DNA): TGTGCCAGCAGTTCAGCGGGAGGGATGGGTCAGCCCCAGCATTTT.

The chain employs TRBV27 and TRBJ1-5; 7 nucleotides align to TRBD1. The germline CDR1 and CDR2 sequences are MNHEY and SMNVEV (reference sequence). The trim removed 6 bases at V and 8 bases at J, leaving 7 bases unmatched. The CDR3 consists of 13 residues. The CDR3 protein is CASSIRGREPQHF. The CDR3 region has the DNA TGTGCCAGCAGCATAAGGGGGCGAGAGCCCCAGCATTTT.

In this sample, this clonotype turned up many times. The DNA of the CDR3 is TGTGCCAGCAGCCCGGGACAGGGAATGGAGACCCAGTACTTC. Its translation: CASSPGQGMETQYF. The rearrangement links TRBV12-3 or TRBV12-4 to TRBJ2-5; 9 bases align to TRBD1. This CDR3 contains 14 residues. Germline trimming cut 6 bases from V and 5 bases from J; bases unmatched to any gene: 7.

This clonotype has just a few counts. The chain recombines TRBV7-2 with TRBJ1-2, with D hard to call. Germline V lookup: CDR1 SGHTA, CDR2 FQGNSA. With 5 bases removed from V and 2 bases from J, the gap between germline ends came to 15 bases. The CDR3 runs 15 residues. The CDR3 loop is CASSPMRERNYGYTF. In DNA form, the CDR3 reads TGTGCCAGCAGCCCCATGAGAGAAAGGAACTATGGCTACACCTTC.

The chain recombines TRBV7-2 with TRBJ2-1; D not certain. Deletions cut 5 bases from V and 2 bases from J, with 13 bases between. Germline lookup yields CDR1 SGHTA and CDR2 FQGNSA. The CDR3 loop spans 15 amino acids. CDR3 residues: CASSTKQGPYNEQFF. The CDR3 DNA reads as TGTGCCAGCAGCACGAAACAAGGGCCCTACAATGAGCAGTTCTTC.

A remark on this clonotype: A much larger clone is a single base away; this may be a read error. The V gene is TRBV5-6, the J gene TRBJ2-5; D not resolved. Germline V lookup: CDR1 SGHDT, CDR2 YYEEEE. The CDR3 sequence is 11 residues long. The CDR3 region is CASNLREAQYF. Written as DNA, the CDR3 is TGTGCCAGCAACCTTCGAGAGGCCCAGTACTTC.